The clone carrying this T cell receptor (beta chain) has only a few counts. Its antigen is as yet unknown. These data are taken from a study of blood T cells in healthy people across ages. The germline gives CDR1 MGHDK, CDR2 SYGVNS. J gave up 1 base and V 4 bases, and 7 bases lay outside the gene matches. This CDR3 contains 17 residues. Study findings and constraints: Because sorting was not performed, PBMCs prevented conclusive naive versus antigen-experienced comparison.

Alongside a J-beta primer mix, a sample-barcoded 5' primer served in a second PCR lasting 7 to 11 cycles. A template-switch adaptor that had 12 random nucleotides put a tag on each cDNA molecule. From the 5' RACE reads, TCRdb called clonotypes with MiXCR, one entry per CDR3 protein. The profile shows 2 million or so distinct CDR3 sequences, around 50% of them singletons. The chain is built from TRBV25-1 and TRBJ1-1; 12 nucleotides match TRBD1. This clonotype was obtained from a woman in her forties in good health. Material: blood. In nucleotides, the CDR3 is TGTGCCAGCAGTGTCGGGGGACAGGGGGCGGGGAACACTGAAGCTTTCTTT. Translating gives CASSVGGQGAGNTEAFF.